The next 20 T cell receptor beta chains were all read from a single sample in a study of cytomegalovirus exposure and HLA in healthy donors. Vbeta (60) and Jbeta (13) primers were used in the PCR. Using immunoSEQ multiplex PCR, the repertoire was profiled, and TCRdb retains in-frame clones only, with some absent. Of 100,000 to 150,000 clones in the sample, less than 80% were seen once. The material sequenced was PBMCs. Source of these receptors: a man between 50 and 59 years old in good health and CMV-seronegative.

The chain links TRBV6-5 to TRBJ1-1; D is possibly TRBD1 (6 bases). Germline CDR1 reads MNHEY; CDR2 reads SVGAGI. The V end was cut by 0 bases, the J end by 7 bases, with 15 bases between. The CDR3 extends over 15 amino acids. For the CDR3, the DNA is TGTGCCAGCAGTTACTCAACGGGGGGGCGGGGTGAAGCTTTCTTT. Amino acids: CASSYSTGGRGEAFF.

The chain combines TRBV5-4 with TRBJ2-1; D is possibly TRBD1 (6 bases). The CDR3 runs 15 residues. Trimming cost V 2 bases and J 1 base, with 10 bases left between them. Germline V lookup: CDR1 SGHNT, CDR2 YYREEE (reference sequence). The CDR3 is CASSFRTASYNEQFF. The CDR3 nucleotides read TGTGCCAGCAGCTTTAGGACAGCTTCCTACAATGAGCAGTTCTTC.

The CDR3 DNA follows: TGTGCCAGCAGCTCATCAACTAGCGGGGGGCCGTTCTTCTCCTACGAGCAGTACTTC. Its protein is CASSSSTSGGPFFSYEQYF. V is TRBV13 and J is TRBJ2-7; 12 bases map to TRBD2. CDR1 and CDR2 from the germline V gene are PRHDT and FYEKMQ (reference sequence). J was trimmed by 0 bases and V by 4 bases; bases with no gene match: 13. The CDR3 covers 19 residues.

This clone was recorded a few times. The chain carries TRBV28 and TRBJ2-2; 9 bases map to TRBD1. This CDR3 has 17 amino acids. Germline V gives CDR1 MDHEN, CDR2 SYDVKM. Unmatched junction bases numbered 11, after V lost 3 bases and J lost 6 bases. The CDR3 DNA sequence: TGTGCCAGCAGTTTGGAGGTGAACAGGGGGCTTTCCGGGGAGCTGTTTTTT. This gives the protein CASSLEVNRGLSGELFF.

As DNA, the CDR3 is TGTGCCAGCAGCGTTGGTCTGGAGCAGTACGTC. It encodes CASSVGLEQYV. This chain uses TRBV11-2 with TRBJ2-7; no clear D gene. The germline gives CDR1 SGHAT, CDR2 FQNNGV. With 5 bases removed from V and 7 bases from J, the gap between germline ends came to 9 bases. The CDR3 totals 11 residues.

This clone was observed once. The chain has TRBV30 and TRBJ2-5; 9 nucleotides line up with TRBD2. V lost 0 bases and J lost 9; bases outside the gene matches: 20. This CDR3 region has 18 residues. Germline lookup yields CDR1 GTSNPN and CDR2 SVGIG (reference sequence). This CDR3 is CAWSVPLLTAGGRVAQYF. The DNA of the CDR3 is TGTGCCTGGAGTGTACCCCTACTGACAGCGGGGGGCCGGGTCGCCCAGTACTTC.

This clone was observed a handful of times. The V gene is TRBV5-4, the J gene TRBJ2-1; D might be TRBD2 (6 bases). The CDR3 loop spans 12 amino acids. V lost 1 base and J lost 10, with 9 bases in between. Per germline, CDR1 SGHNT and CDR2 YYREEE (reference sequence). CDR3: CASSLTSREQFF. CDR3 coding DNA: TGTGCCAGCAGCTTGACTAGCCGGGAGCAGTTCTTC.

This clone was recorded only once. The V and J genes are TRBV2 and TRBJ1-6; TRBD1 matches 10 bases. Looked up from germline, CDR1 is SNHLY and CDR2 is FYNNEI. This CDR3 has 17 residues. V lost 2 bases, J lost 9 bases, and 10 bases stayed unmatched. The CDR3 loop is CASSEQGTGDRSSPLHF. CDR3 DNA: TGTGCCAGCAGTGAACAGGGGACAGGGGATAGAAGTTCACCCCTCCACTTT.

This clone was observed once. CDR3 amino acids: CASSLAQGSTGELFF. The CDR3 DNA reads as TGCGCCAGCAGCTTGGCGCAGGGGAGCACCGGGGAGCTGTTTTTT. The chain employs TRBV5-1 and TRBJ2-2, with a weak D call TRBD1 (6 bases). Germline V gene data show CDR1 as SGHRS and CDR2 as YFSETQ. This CDR3 region has 15 residues. Trimming removed 0 bases from V and 4 bases from J, with 10 bases in between.

This clone was detected only once. V is TRBV7-9 and J is TRBJ1-4; 10 nucleotides line up with TRBD1. The germline gives CDR1 SEHNR, CDR2 FQNEAQ (reference sequence). V was clipped by 1 base and J by 4 bases; unmatched bases: 0. This CDR3 is 15 amino acids long. The CDR3 DNA follows: TGTGCCAGCAGCTTAGGGACAGGGGGTAATGAAAAACTGTTTTTT. It specifies CASSLGTGGNEKLFF. The variable domain in full, completed from reference TRBV7-9 and TRBJ1-4, reads DTGVSQNPRHKITKRGQNVTFRCDPISEHNRLYWYRQTLGQGPEFLTYFQNEAQLEKSRLLSDRFSAERPKGSFSTLEIQRTEQGDSAMYLCASSLGTGGNEKLFFGSGTQLSVL.

The V call is TRBV6-6, the J call TRBJ1-2; 10 nucleotides line up with TRBD1. This CDR3 spans 16 amino acids. In germline, CDR1 is MNHNY, CDR2 SVGAGI (reference sequence). The junction had 8 bases not matched to a gene; V was cut back by 1 base and J by 6 bases. The DNA of the CDR3 is TGTGCCAGCAGTTACTTCCCGGGACAGGGGTGGAATGGCTACACCTTC. It translates to CASSYFPGQGWNGYTF.

The rearrangement links TRBV4-1 to TRBJ1-3; D is ambiguous. The V end was cut by 0 bases, the J end by 1 base, with 10 bases between. The CDR3 runs 16 residues. Germline V gene lookup returns CDR1 MGHRA and CDR2 YSYEKL. The CDR3 reads CASSQDRGYSGNTIYF. DNA of the CDR3: TGCGCCAGCAGCCAAGATCGAGGTTATTCTGGAAACACCATATATTTT.

This clone was detected only a few times. The chain combines TRBV2 with TRBJ1-5; tentatively, D is TRBD1 (5 bases). This CDR3 is 14 amino acids long. Germline V lookup: CDR1 SNHLY, CDR2 FYNNEI. Trimming removed 6 bases from V and 6 bases from J, with 15 bases in between. Here the CDR3 reads CASRGGGVVQPQHF. The CDR3, as DNA: TGTGCCAGCAGGGGGGGAGGGGTGGTTCAGCCCCAGCATTTT.

V gene TRBV4-1 combines with J gene TRBJ2-3; TRBD2 matches 9 bases. The CDR3 is made up of 18 amino acids. V trimming: 1 base; J trimming: 4 bases; junction bases outside the gene matches: 12. Looked up from germline, CDR1 is MGHRA and CDR2 is YSYEKL. The CDR3 region has the DNA TGCGCCAGCAGCCAAGTTTTGGTCGCGGGGGGGCCTGCAGATACGCAGTATTTT. This gives the protein CASSQVLVAGGPADTQYF.

This clone occurred once. This rearrangement joins TRBV4-1 to TRBJ2-1, with 8 bases aligning to TRBD2. Trimming removed 1 base from V and 0 bases from J; junction bases left unmatched: 5. Germline CDR1 reads MGHRA; CDR2 reads YSYEKL. This CDR3 is 17 amino acids long. The CDR3 protein is CASSQVPSGSSYNEQFF. Written as DNA, the CDR3 is TGCGCCAGCAGCCAAGTTCCCAGCGGGAGCTCCTACAATGAGCAGTTCTTC.

This chain uses TRBV6-1 with TRBJ2-1, with TRBD1 identical over 8 bases. The CDR3 consists of 14 residues. Germline V lookup: CDR1 MNHNS, CDR2 SASEGT. With 6 bases clipped from V and 5 bases from J, the junction kept 6 bases outside the gene matches. CDR3 DNA: TGTGCCAGCAGAACCGGACAGGGACACAATGAGCAGTTCTTC. This translates into CASRTGQGHNEQFF.

The rearrangement links TRBV5-4 to TRBJ2-7; 8 bases are shared with TRBD1. Unmatched junction bases numbered 7, after V lost 5 bases and J lost 3 bases. The germline V gene encodes CDR1 SGHNT and CDR2 YYREEE (reference sequence). CDR3 length: 14 residues. CDR3 sequence: CASSFDRGDYEQYV. The CDR3 DNA follows: TGTGCCAGCAGTTTTGACAGGGGTGACTACGAGCAGTACGTC.

V gene TRBV6-1 combines with J gene TRBJ2-3; TRBD1 matches 8 bases. The CDR3 contains 15 residues. CDR1 MNHNS and CDR2 SASEGT come from the germline V gene. V shed 6 bases and J 1 base; nucleotides not matched to a gene: 6. CDR3 residues: CASRGRGRGTDTQYF. DNA for the CDR3: TGTGCCAGCAGAGGCAGGGGGCGAGGCACAGATACGCAGTATTTT.

The chain uses TRBV4-1 and TRBJ2-1, with 9 bases lining up with TRBD2. The CDR3 is made up of 16 amino acids. V lost 0 bases, J lost 8 bases, and 8 bases stayed unmatched. Germline V CDR1 and CDR2: MGHRA, YSYEKL. The CDR3 sequence is CASSQDWRLAEHEQFF. The CDR3 region has the DNA TGCGCCAGCAGCCAAGATTGGAGACTAGCGGAACATGAGCAGTTCTTC.

This clone was seen a single time. The genes are TRBV5-5 and TRBJ1-5, with a weak D call TRBD1 (5 bases). Trimming cost V 3 bases and J 8 bases, with 15 bases left between them. CDR1 SGHKS and CDR2 YYEKEE come from the germline V gene (reference sequence). CDR3 length equals 14 residues. CDR3: CASSWEGIGEPQHF. CDR3 DNA: TGTGCCAGCAGCTGGGAGGGGATTGGAGAGCCCCAGCATTTT.